A selection of T cell receptor beta chains follows, all from one sample in a study of blood T cell repertoires in COVID-19. Clones were read by immunoSEQ multiplex PCR, and TCRdb kept only the in-frame ones, dropping some. The table lists roughly 220,000 clones, over 75% of them singletons. Material: peripheral blood. The receptors shown here come from a man older than 75 with acute or convalescent COVID-19. CDR3s include the opening cysteine and the closing phenylalanine or tryptophan. Fields, in order: V gene, clone size, J gene, CDR3 length, D gene, CDR3 DNA, CDR3 protein. D genes are given only for firm matches. The listing skips clone size in some rows; elsewhere it reads once, few, many or a size class.

V: TRBV5-1; size: few; J: TRBJ1-1; length: 13; D: .; DNA: TGCGCCAGCAGCTTAACAGGGCGATCTGAAGCTTTCTTT; CDR3: CASSLTGRSEAFF
V: TRBV7-3; size: .; J: TRBJ2-3; length: 17; D: TRBD2; DNA: TGTGCCAGCAGTCCTGGACTAGCGGGATGGGGCGCAGATACGCAGTATTTT; CDR3: CASSPGLAGWGADTQYF
V: TRBV19; size: .; J: TRBJ2-6; length: 14; D: .; DNA: TGTGCCAGTAGTATGGATCAGGGTATAACCGTCCTGACTTTC; CDR3: CASSMDQGITVLTF
V: TRBV10-3; size: .; J: TRBJ2-1; length: 14; D: TRBD2; DNA: TGTGCCATCAGTGAATGGGGACTATCTGATGAGCAGTTCTTC; CDR3: CAISEWGLSDEQFF
V: TRBV19; size: .; J: TRBJ1-5; length: 14; D: .; DNA: TGTGCCAGTAGCTCACACAATAGCAATCAGCCCCAGCATTTT; CDR3: CASSSHNSNQPQHF
V: TRBV10-2; size: .; J: TRBJ2-3; length: 14; D: .; DNA: TGCGCCAGCAGTGGAAGACTCAGCACAGATACGCAGTATTTT; CDR3: CASSGRLSTDTQYF
V: TRBV4-3; size: .; J: TRBJ1-5; length: 13; D: .; DNA: TGCGCCAGCAGCCAACTTCAGGTTAAGCCCCAGCATTTT; CDR3: CASSQLQVKPQHF
V: TRBV15; size: .; J: TRBJ2-7; length: 18; D: TRBD2; DNA: TGTGCCACCAGCAGAGTTACTAGCGGGCCTCTGAGGTCCTACGAGCAGTACTTC; CDR3: CATSRVTSGPLRSYEQYF
V: TRBV7-3; size: .; J: TRBJ2-7; length: 15; D: TRBD2; DNA: TGTGCCAGCAGCGCCGCTAGCGGGAGCTCCTACGAGCAGTACTTC; CDR3: CASSAASGSSYEQYF
V: TRBV9; size: once; J: TRBJ2-3; length: 16; D: TRBD1; DNA: TGTGCCAGCAGCGCCGGGACAGGTCCAGGGGAGGATACGCAGTATTTT; CDR3: CASSAGTGPGEDTQYF
V: TRBV2; size: once; J: TRBJ2-1; length: 16; D: .; DNA: TGTGCCAGCAGCCCAGTGGCGGGGGCCCCCTACAATGAGCAGTTCTTC; CDR3: CASSPVAGAPYNEQFF
V: TRBV3-1/TRBV3-2; size: .; J: TRBJ2-4; length: 15; D: .; DNA: TGTGCCAGCAGCCAAGATTTACTAGCCAAAAACATTCAGTACTTC; CDR3: CASSQDLLAKNIQYF
V: TRBV19; size: .; J: TRBJ2-2; length: 16; D: TRBD1; DNA: TGTGCCAGTACCGCTACTAGGACAGGGTACACCGGGGAGCTGTTTTTT; CDR3: CASTATRTGYTGELFF
V: TRBV12-5; size: few; J: TRBJ1-1; length: 14; D: .; DNA: TGTGCTAGTGGTTTATTTAGTTCGGTCACTGAAGCTTTCTTT; CDR3: CASGLFSSVTEAFF
V: TRBV6-6; size: once; J: TRBJ2-7; length: 13; D: TRBD1; DNA: TGTGCCAGCAGTTCCGGGACAGGGCGGGAGCAGTACTTC; CDR3: CASSSGTGREQYF
V: TRBV23-1; size: .; J: TRBJ2-2; length: 14; D: .; DNA: TGCGCCAGCATGCGAGGGCGCATCACCGGGGAGCTGTTTTTT; CDR3: CASMRGRITGELFF
V: TRBV2; size: .; J: TRBJ2-1; length: 18; D: TRBD1; DNA: TGTGCCAGCAGCCTCGTCCCGGGACAGGGTACAAAGTACAATGAGCAGTTCTTC; CDR3: CASSLVPGQGTKYNEQFF
V: TRBV7-2; size: few; J: TRBJ1-5; length: 14; D: .; DNA: TGTGCCAGCAGCTTGGGAGGGCCCAATCAGCCCCAGCATTTT; CDR3: CASSLGGPNQPQHF
V: TRBV6-5; size: .; J: TRBJ1-5; length: 13; D: .; DNA: TGTGCCAGCGGACAGATTTTCAATCAGCCCCAGCATTTT; CDR3: CASGQIFNQPQHF
V: TRBV28; size: .; J: TRBJ1-2; length: 15; D: .; DNA: TGTGCCAGCAGTTTCCCGGGGGACTTGGGCTATGGCTACACCTTC; CDR3: CASSFPGDLGYGYTF
V: TRBV12-3/TRBV12-4; size: .; J: TRBJ2-5; length: 13; D: .; DNA: TGTGCCAGCAGTTTGTCTATAAAAGAGACCCAGTACTTC; CDR3: CASSLSIKETQYF
V: TRBV5-1; size: .; J: TRBJ2-1; length: 18; D: TRBD2; DNA: TGCGCCAGCAGCTTGGGGGGTAGCGGGCTAAGCTCCTACAATGAGCAGTTCTTC; CDR3: CASSLGGSGLSSYNEQFF
V: TRBV7-2; size: .; J: TRBJ1-2; length: 15; D: TRBD1; DNA: TGTGCCAGCAGCCGCGTAGGGGGCCCTAACTATGGCTACACCTTC; CDR3: CASSRVGGPNYGYTF
V: TRBV7-9; size: once; J: TRBJ1-5; length: 16; D: TRBD1; DNA: TGTGCCAGCAGTTCTGAACAGGGGCGAAGCAATCAGCCCCAGCATTTT; CDR3: CASSSEQGRSNQPQHF
V: TRBV5-1; size: once; J: TRBJ2-1; length: 16; D: TRBD2; DNA: TGCGCCAGCAGCTTCCTGGGCGGGAGTACCTACAATGAGCAGTTCTTC; CDR3: CASSFLGGSTYNEQFF
V: TRBV6-1; size: .; J: TRBJ2-3; length: 15; D: TRBD1; DNA: TGTGCCAGCAGTGAAGCGCAAGGGGGCGGAGATACGCAGTATTTT; CDR3: CASSEAQGGGDTQYF
V: TRBV24-1; size: .; J: TRBJ2-5; length: 12; D: .; DNA: TGTGCCACCAGTGATCCGCCGGGTGCCCAGTACTTC; CDR3: CATSDPPGAQYF
V: TRBV2; size: .; J: TRBJ1-1; length: 12; D: .; DNA: TGTGCCAGCAGTATACGGACACAGGAAGCTTTCTTT; CDR3: CASSIRTQEAFF
V: TRBV7-9; size: .; J: TRBJ1-2; length: 13; D: TRBD1; DNA: TGTGCCAGCAGCTATACAGGGGGAGTTGGCTACACCTTC; CDR3: CASSYTGGVGYTF
V: TRBV18; size: .; J: TRBJ1-1; length: 13; D: .; DNA: TGTGCCAGCTCACCCACCCTAAACACTGAAGCTTTCTTT; CDR3: CASSPTLNTEAFF
V: TRBV5-1; size: .; J: TRBJ2-1; length: 16; D: TRBD2; DNA: TGCGCCAGCAGCCTAACTAGCGTCCGGGGCGACAATGAGCAGTTCTTC; CDR3: CASSLTSVRGDNEQFF
V: TRBV27; size: .; J: TRBJ2-2; length: 16; D: .; DNA: TGTGCCAGCAGTTTACCCGGGAGAGTCGGCACCGGGGAGCTGTTTTTT; CDR3: CASSLPGRVGTGELFF
V: TRBV9; size: .; J: TRBJ2-7; length: 17; D: TRBD2; DNA: TGTGCCAGCAGCCCCCGGGGGATAGCGGGAGGGAACTACGAGCAGTACTTC; CDR3: CASSPRGIAGGNYEQYF
V: TRBV5-4; size: .; J: TRBJ1-4; length: 14; D: .; DNA: TGTGCCAGCAGCACCACAGGGCCCGGGGAAAAACTGTTTTTT; CDR3: CASSTTGPGEKLFF
V: TRBV24-1; size: few; J: TRBJ1-3; length: 15; D: .; DNA: TGTGCCACCAGTGAAACAGGGTCCTCTGGAAACACCATATATTTT; CDR3: CATSETGSSGNTIYF